The next 30 T cell receptor beta chains were all read from a single sample in a study of T cells expressing NK-cell markers. Each CDR3 protein gets one entry in TCRdb, which reprocessed the 5' RACE reads and gives no DNA. The listing contains 140,000 to 150,000 distinct CDR3 sequences. Sequences were obtained from blood T cells: a sorted CD56 or NKG2C T cell subset, CD4+ or CD8+ T cells, or bulk PBMC T cells (not recorded which). These receptors were obtained from a man between 18 and 29 years old in good health.

This chain links TRBV5-5 with TRBJ2-3; without DNA, the TCRdb call of TRBD2 cannot be checked. This CDR3 has 17 amino acids. Germline V gene sequence: CDR1 SGHKS, CDR2 YYEKEE (reference sequence). The CDR3 loop is CASNLWREHRYTDTQYF.

This sequence joins TRBV6-2 or TRBV6-3 and TRBJ2-2. This CDR3 has 13 amino acids. Per germline, CDR1 MNHEY and CDR2 SVGEGT. CDR3 residues: CASSYSTYGELFF.

The V call is TRBV4-1, the J call TRBJ2-2. CDR1 and CDR2 (germline): MGHRA, YSYEKL. The CDR3 runs 14 residues. CDR3 in amino acids: CASSQVVGTGELFF.

The chain combines TRBV24-1 with TRBJ2-1; TCRdb outputs TRBD2, but without DNA this stays unchecked. The CDR3 is 17 residues long. The germline V gene encodes CDR1 KGHDR and CDR2 SFDVKD. The CDR3 loop reads CATSDSLAGSSYNEQFF.

The rearrangement joins TRBV4-3 to TRBJ2-2; TCRdb outputs TRBD1, but without DNA this stays unchecked. The CDR3 runs to 18 residues. Germline-derived CDR1 and CDR2 are LGHNA and YSLEER. This CDR3 is CASSQDIPVGRGTGELFF.

The V gene is TRBV30, the J gene TRBJ2-7. Germline loops: CDR1 GTSNPN, CDR2 SVGIG (reference sequence). CDR3 length: 12 residues. This CDR3 is CAWAGNSYEQYF. The whole variable domain, remainder taken from reference TRBV30 and TRBJ2-7, is SQTIHQWPATLVQPVGSPLSLECTVEGTSNPNLYWYRQAAGRGLQLLFYSVGIGQISSEVPQNLSASRPQDRQFILSSKKLLLSDSGFYLCAWAGNSYEQYFGPGTRLTVT.

V gene TRBV2 combines with J gene TRBJ2-1; the D call from TCRdb, TRBD1, cannot be confirmed without DNA. CDR1 and CDR2 (germline): SNHLY, FYNNEI. CDR3 length equals 12 residues. The chain's CDR3 is CASATGGNEQFF.

The V call is TRBV27, the J call TRBJ2-7; the TRBD1 assignment by TCRdb is unverifiable without DNA. The germline CDR1 and CDR2 sequences are MNHEY and SMNVEV (reference sequence). This CDR3 spans 13 amino acids. Here the CDR3 reads CASSGGRNYEQYF.

The V gene is TRBV27, the J gene TRBJ1-5; as DNA is missing, the TRBD1 call by TCRdb cannot be tested. The CDR3 has 15 amino acids. Germline values: CDR1 MNHEY, CDR2 SMNVEV (reference sequence). This CDR3 is CASSGGARQDQPQHF.

The chain joins TRBV27 to TRBJ1-2; the D call of TRBD1 rests on TCRdb alone, since no DNA is present to check it. Germline V gene data show CDR1 as MNHEY and CDR2 as SMNVEV (reference sequence). The CDR3 runs 14 residues. Here the CDR3 reads CASSSFLNRDGYTF.

The CDR3 spells CASTGGTNEQFF. The gene calls are TRBV6-6 and TRBJ2-1; checking the TCRdb D call of TRBD2 is not possible without DNA. Per germline, CDR1 MNHNY and CDR2 SVGAGI (reference sequence). CDR3 length equals 12 residues.

The genes are TRBV15 and TRBJ1-1; as DNA is missing, the TRBD1 call by TCRdb cannot be tested. The CDR3 extends over 11 amino acids. From germline, CDR1 is LNHNV and CDR2 YYDKDF (reference sequence). This CDR3 is CATSQGTEAFF.

The chain recombines TRBV4-3 with TRBJ2-5; TCRdb calls TRBD1, which cannot be checked without DNA. CDR1 is LGHNA, CDR2 YSLEER, per germline. The CDR3 runs 15 residues. CDR3 sequence reads: CASSQAGAFRETQYF.

The CDR3 here is CASRGTSGRTYEQYF. The chain is built from TRBV3-1 and TRBJ2-7; TCRdb selects TRBD2, and the lack of DNA leaves this call unchecked. Germline lookup yields CDR1 LGHDT and CDR2 YNNKEL (reference sequence). The CDR3 covers 15 residues.

The CDR3 sequence: CATSASMYEQYF. The chain employs TRBV15 and TRBJ2-7. The length of the CDR3 is 12 residues. Germline V CDR1 and CDR2: LNHNV, YYDKDF (reference sequence).

The genes are TRBV5-1 and TRBJ2-5; the TCRdb call, TRBD2, lacks DNA for checking. Germline V gene sequence: CDR1 SGHRS, CDR2 YFSETQ. This CDR3 contains 16 residues. The CDR3: CASSLGGASRGETQYF.

The chain joins TRBV7-3 to TRBJ2-1; TCRdb's D call of TRBD1 is untestable without DNA. This CDR3 is built from 15 residues. Germline V lookup: CDR1 SGHTA, CDR2 FQGTGA. The CDR3: CASSDSSGADNEQFF.

This chain joins TRBV6-2 or TRBV6-3 and TRBJ2-1; the D call from TCRdb, TRBD2, cannot be confirmed without DNA. CDR3 length: 15 amino acids. The germline CDR1 and CDR2 sequences are MNHEY and SVGEGT. This chain's CDR3 is CASSLRRGGRYEQFF.

The chain links TRBV6-5 to TRBJ2-7. CDR3 length: 13 amino acids. Germline CDR1 and CDR2: MNHEY and SVGAGI. The CDR3 region is CASSYSRLYEQYF.

The chain is built from TRBV7-9 and TRBJ2-1; TCRdb outputs TRBD1, but without DNA this stays unchecked. Germline V lookup: CDR1 SEHNR, CDR2 FQNEAQ (reference sequence). The CDR3 covers 13 residues. The CDR3 loop is CASSPVGQAEQFF.

The chain links TRBV20-1 to TRBJ2-1; TCRdb picks TRBD1, but there is no DNA to check that call. The length of the CDR3 is 11 residues. The germline V gene encodes CDR1 DFQATT and CDR2 SNEGSKA (reference sequence). CDR3 residues: CSALRVDEQFF.

The chain links TRBV5-1 to TRBJ1-2; TCRdb picks TRBD1, but there is no DNA to check that call. This CDR3 region has 16 residues. Germline V lookup: CDR1 SGHRS, CDR2 YFSETQ. The CDR3 region is CASSLARTGGSYGYTF.

This chain uses TRBV28 with TRBJ2-5; TCRdb proposes TRBD1, but this gene call is untestable without DNA. Germline V gene lookup returns CDR1 MDHEN and CDR2 SYDVKM. This CDR3 contains 16 residues. CDR3 sequence reads: CASSNFMTGLQETQYF.

The J gene is TRBJ2-1, the V gene TRBV6-2 or TRBV6-3; TCRdb proposes TRBD2, but this gene call is untestable without DNA. In germline, CDR1 is MNHEY, CDR2 SVGEGT. This CDR3 comprises 13 residues. This CDR3 is CASSKGTSNEQFF.

The chain combines TRBV12-3 or TRBV12-4 with TRBJ2-2; the TCRdb call, TRBD1, lacks DNA for checking. The CDR3 consists of 15 residues. CDR3 sequence: CASSLPGLNTGELFF.

The chain joins TRBV20-1 to TRBJ2-3; TCRdb names TRBD2, which stays unverified in the absence of DNA. This CDR3 has 14 residues. Germline-derived CDR1 and CDR2 are DFQATT and SNEGSKA (reference sequence). The CDR3 here is CSAQTGREADTQYF.

The V and J genes are TRBV6-1 and TRBJ2-5; TCRdb reports TRBD1, a call that lacks DNA to check it against. This CDR3 is 17 amino acids long. Germline V gene data show CDR1 as MNHNS and CDR2 as SASEGT. CDR3 loop: CASTAGPDREPKETQYF.

The chain is built from TRBV3-1 and TRBJ2-5; TCRdb's D gene call, TRBD2, goes unchecked for lack of DNA. CDR3 length: 15 amino acids. Germline CDR1 reads LGHDT; CDR2 reads YNNKEL (reference sequence). CDR3 protein: CASSQSGSWEETQYF.

CDR3 in amino acids: CASAGGETQYF. The chain couples TRBV12-3 or TRBV12-4 to TRBJ2-5; TCRdb gives TRBD1 as the D gene, but with no DNA this cannot be confirmed. The CDR3 sequence is 11 residues long.

J is TRBJ2-1 and V is TRBV9; TCRdb designates TRBD2, a call that cannot be tested without DNA. There are 15 residues in the CDR3. The V gene's germline CDR1 is SGDLS and CDR2 YYNGEE. CDR3 region: CASSVVAGLYNEQFF.